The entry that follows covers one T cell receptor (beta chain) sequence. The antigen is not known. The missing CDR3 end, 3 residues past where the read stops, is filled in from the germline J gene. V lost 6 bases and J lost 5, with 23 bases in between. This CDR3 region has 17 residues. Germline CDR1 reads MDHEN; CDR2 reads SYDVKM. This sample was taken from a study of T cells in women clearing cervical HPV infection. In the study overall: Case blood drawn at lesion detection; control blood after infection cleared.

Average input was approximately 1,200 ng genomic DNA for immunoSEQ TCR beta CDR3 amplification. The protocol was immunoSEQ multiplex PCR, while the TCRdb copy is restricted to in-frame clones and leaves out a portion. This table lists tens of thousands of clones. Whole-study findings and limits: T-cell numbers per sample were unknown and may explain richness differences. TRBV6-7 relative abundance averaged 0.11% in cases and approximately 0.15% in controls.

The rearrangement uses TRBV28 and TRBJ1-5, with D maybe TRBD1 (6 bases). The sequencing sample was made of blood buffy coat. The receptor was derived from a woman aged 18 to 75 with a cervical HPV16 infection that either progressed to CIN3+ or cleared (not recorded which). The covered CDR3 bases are TGTGCCAGCAGGAACACGGCTGTACAGGGAAGGGATCAGCCC. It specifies CASRNTAVQGRDQP. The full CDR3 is CASRNTAVQGRDQPQHF. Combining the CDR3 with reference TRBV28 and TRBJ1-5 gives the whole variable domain DVKVTQSSRYLVKRTGEKVFLECVQDMDHENMFWYRQDPGLGLRLIYFSYDVKMKEKGDIPEGYSVSREKKERFSLILESASTNQTSMYLCASRNTAVQGRDQPQHFGDGTRLSIL.